These 29 T cell receptor beta chains were sequenced from one sample in a study of T-cell memory formation after mild COVID-19 (dated by TCRdb to the early 2020s). The library relied on 5' RACE. The instrument given in TCRdb is Illumina NovaSeq 6000. The raw public data were reprocessed by TCRdb itself: fastp quality trimming at Q25, MiXCR clonotype calling, in-frame beta chains only. Rows with a matching CDR3 protein are joined into one entry that keeps the most common DNA and genes. This sample is represented by tens of thousands of distinct CDR3 sequences; about 14% of them were singletons. 39% of the sample lies in the top ten. The specimen sequenced was PBMCs or a T cell subset sorted from them (not recorded which). These receptors were collected from a man between 18 and 29 years old who had mild COVID-19 (a few samples of this study predate the infection). The sample titles of this study are shuffled in the database, so cell type and time point are left out; the donor was told from shared clones.

This clonotype showed up just a few times. The CDR3 loop is CASRWGGSSTDTQYF. DNA for the CDR3: TGTGCCAGCAGGTGGGGGGGATCTAGCACAGATACGCAGTATTTT. The chain recombines TRBV11-2 with TRBJ2-3; 7 bases are shared with TRBD2. This CDR3 is built from 15 residues. J was trimmed by 0 bases and V by 6 bases; bases with no gene match: 6. The germline V gene encodes CDR1 SGHAT and CDR2 FQNNGV.

The table lists this clonotype with a few counts. The rearrangement uses TRBV4-3 and TRBJ1-1; D is ambiguous. The germline V gene encodes CDR1 LGHNA and CDR2 YSLEER. V was shortened by 1 base and J by 4 bases, with 4 bases between the two germline ends. CDR3 length: 12 amino acids. The CDR3 loop reads CASSQVGTEAFF. CDR3 in DNA: TGCGCCAGCAGCCAAGTTGGCACTGAAGCTTTCTTT.

V usage is TRBV12-3 or TRBV12-4 and J usage is TRBJ1-3, with a possible D match to TRBD1 (5 bases). The CDR3 has 16 amino acids. The V and J ends lost 4 bases and 0 bases respectively, with 13 bases between them. CDR3 residues: CASSSTGAASGNTIYF. The CDR3 nucleotides are TGTGCCAGCAGTTCCACTGGGGCGGCCTCTGGAAACACCATATATTTT.

This clonotype was seen ten or more times. V and J are TRBV20-1 and TRBJ1-2, with TRBD1 as a possible D gene (6 bases). Germline CDR1 is DFQATT and CDR2 is SNEGSKA (reference sequence). V was clipped by 2 bases and J by 4 bases, with 20 bases between them. CDR3 size: 16 residues. CDR3 protein: CSARSFSDSGIYGYTF. CDR3 sequence (DNA): TGCAGTGCTAGAAGTTTCTCGGACAGTGGGATCTATGGCTACACCTTC.

The table lists this clonotype with a few counts. The V call is TRBV5-1, the J call TRBJ2-7; D gene unclear. This CDR3 spans 14 amino acids. Trimming cost V 1 base and J 2 bases, with 10 bases left between them. The germline gives CDR1 SGHRS, CDR2 YFSETQ. The CDR3, as DNA: TGCGCCAGCAGCTTGCGGGCACTCCCCTACGAGCAGTACTTC. Its translation: CASSLRALPYEQYF.

This clonotype was recorded at least ten times. The CDR3 nucleotides are TGTGCCACCAGCTTGTCAGTCTCCTACGAGCAGTACTTC. This encodes CATSLSVSYEQYF. The chain couples TRBV15 to TRBJ2-7; D call uncertain. V lost 5 bases and J lost 0, with 8 bases in between. The CDR3 sequence is 13 residues long. The germline V gene has CDR1 LNHNV and CDR2 YYDKDF (reference sequence).

This sequence joins TRBV5-1 and TRBJ2-3, with 7 bases that match TRBD2. The CDR3 covers 13 residues. Germline values: CDR1 SGHRS, CDR2 YFSETQ. The ends lost 4 bases at V and 5 bases at J; junction bases unmatched: 4. CDR3 DNA: TGCGCCAGCAGCCTGGGGGGGGTAGATACGCAGTATTTT. Translated: CASSLGGVDTQYF.

This clonotype came up a few times. The chain recombines TRBV5-1 with TRBJ2-7; D is ambiguous. V lost 0 bases and J lost 4, with 14 bases in between. The CDR3 loop spans 15 amino acids. Germline-derived CDR1 and CDR2 are SGHRS and YFSETQ. CDR3 residues: CASSLVANNRYEQYF. The CDR3, as DNA: TGCGCCAGCAGCTTGGTTGCGAATAACCGGTACGAGCAGTACTTC.

The CDR3 DNA reads TGTGCCAGCAGCTTAACAGCTTCTCCTAATCAGCCCCAGCATTTT. Translating gives CASSLTASPNQPQHF. The chain recombines TRBV7-9 with TRBJ1-5; D gene ambiguous. Trimming cost V 2 bases and J 4 bases, with 12 bases left between them. The V gene's germline CDR1 is SEHNR and CDR2 FQNEAQ (reference sequence). The CDR3 loop spans 15 amino acids.

Points on this clonotype: A read error may produce the germline difference seen at one junction end. The chain combines TRBV9 with TRBJ1-5; no definite D call. The CDR3 has 15 amino acids. Germline loops: CDR1 SGDLS, CDR2 YYNGEE. DNA for the CDR3: TGTGCCAGCAGCGTAGATACCGGTAGCAATAAGCCCCAGCATTTT. Translating gives CASSVDTGSNKPQHF.

The chain employs TRBV12-3 or TRBV12-4 and TRBJ2-2; 7 bases are shared with TRBD1. The CDR3 loop spans 16 amino acids. The trim removed 6 bases at V and 4 bases at J, leaving 11 bases unmatched. CDR3 DNA sequence: TGTGCCAGCAGCCCAGGACAGGCCAGGGCCACCGGGGAGCTGTTTTTT. Amino acid sequence: CASSPGQARATGELFF.

The V call is TRBV5-1, the J call TRBJ2-7, with D uncertain. Per the germline V gene, CDR1 is SGHRS and CDR2 is YFSETQ. Between the trimmed V and J ends, which lost 0 bases and 1 base, there was a span of 5 bases. The CDR3 consists of 13 residues. The CDR3 DNA reads as TGCGCCAGCAGCTTGGTGTCTTCCTACGAGCAGTACTTC. It translates to CASSLVSSYEQYF.

This clonotype was counted only a few times. The chain recombines TRBV4-1 with TRBJ1-1, with D possibly matching TRBD1 (5 bases). The germline V gene has CDR1 MGHRA and CDR2 YSYEKL. V was pared by 0 bases and J by 0 bases, with 8 bases between. The CDR3 totals 15 residues. The CDR3 nucleotides are TGCGCCAGCAGCCAAGAGGGGGGGATGAACACTGAAGCTTTCTTT. The encoded protein is CASSQEGGMNTEAFF.

This clonotype was found a few times. This chain uses TRBV4-1 with TRBJ1-2, with D hard to call. V lost 2 bases to trimming and J lost 4 bases, with 11 bases between them. The germline V gene encodes CDR1 MGHRA and CDR2 YSYEKL. The CDR3 loop spans 14 amino acids. CDR3 protein: CASSQMPGSYGYTF. CDR3 DNA sequence: TGCGCCAGCAGCCAAATGCCGGGCAGCTATGGCTACACCTTC.

This rearrangement joins TRBV5-8 to TRBJ1-6; D is unresolved. V was trimmed by 0 bases and J by 10 bases, leaving 14 bases between them. The CDR3 covers 15 residues. Germline CDR1 is SGHTS and CDR2 is YDEGEE. CDR3 sequence: CASSLAEGPRSPLHF. The CDR3, as DNA: TGTGCCAGCAGCTTGGCCGAGGGTCCCCGATCACCCCTCCACTTT. The whole variable domain, filled in from reference TRBV5-8 and TRBJ1-6, reads EAGVTQSPTHLIKTRGQQATLRCSPISGHTSVYWYQQALGLGLQFLLWYDEGEERNRGNFPPRFSGRQFPNYSSELNVNALELEDSALYLCASSLAEGPRSPLHFGNGTRLTVT.

The chain recombines TRBV10-1 with TRBJ2-2, with 8 bases matching TRBD1. Germline trimming cut 8 bases from V and 2 bases from J; bases unmatched to any gene: 7. The CDR3 covers 15 residues. Per germline, CDR1 WNHNN and CDR2 SYGVQD (reference sequence). The CDR3 DNA reads as TGCGCCAGCGGAAAGGACAGGGATAACACCGGGGAGCTGTTTTTT. It specifies CASGKDRDNTGELFF.

This clonotype was recorded a few times. The chain uses TRBV6-6 and TRBJ1-4, with D hard to call. Per the germline V gene, CDR1 is MNHNY and CDR2 is SVGAGI (reference sequence). Trimming removed 9 bases at V and 5 bases at J, with 13 bases between. This CDR3 contains 13 residues. CDR3 in DNA: TGTGCCAGTAAGAACTTGCTGAATGAAAAACTGTTTTTT. This gives the protein CASKNLLNEKLFF.

The J gene is TRBJ2-1, the V gene TRBV2; D is perhaps TRBD1 or TRBD2 (5 bases each). V lost 4 bases, J lost 8 bases, and 18 bases lay in between. The CDR3 runs to 15 residues. Germline values: CDR1 SNHLY, CDR2 FYNNEI. CDR3 residues: CASSGRGVRNYEQFF. CDR3 coding DNA: TGTGCCAGCAGTGGTAGGGGAGTAAGAAACTATGAGCAGTTCTTC. Together with reference TRBV2 and TRBJ2-1, the CDR3 gives the full variable domain: EPEVTQTPSHQVTQMGQEVILRCVPISNHLYFYWYRQILGQKVEFLVSFYNNEISEKSEIFDDQFSVERPDGSNFTLKIRSTKLEDSAMYFCASSGRGVRNYEQFFGPGTRLTVL.

V is TRBV4-3 and J is TRBJ2-3; D unclear. V was pared by 0 bases and J by 2 bases, with 3 bases between. This CDR3 contains 13 residues. Germline V gene data show CDR1 as LGHNA and CDR2 as YSLEER. The DNA for the CDR3 is TGCGCCAGCAGCCAAGATTACACAGATACGCAGTATTTT. Protein product: CASSQDYTDTQYF.

In this sample, this clonotype turned up a few times. The chain has TRBV4-1 and TRBJ2-1, with D perhaps assigned TRBD1 or TRBD2 (6 bases each). V lost 1 base to trimming and J lost 8 bases, with 18 bases between them. The CDR3 length is 16 residues. Germline lookup yields CDR1 MGHRA and CDR2 YSYEKL. The CDR3 loop reads CASSQVRVGGTDEQFF. The CDR3 DNA reads TGCGCCAGCAGCCAAGTCCGCGTGGGGGGCACGGATGAGCAGTTCTTC.

V is TRBV29-1 and J is TRBJ2-3; D is undetermined. Germline lookup yields CDR1 SQVTM and CDR2 ANQGSEA. Trimming took off 6 bases at V and 5 bases at J, with 6 bases between the two ends. The CDR3 covers 10 residues. The CDR3 coding sequence is TGCAGCGTCCTTGGAGATACGCAGTATTTT. Translating gives CSVLGDTQYF.

The chain employs TRBV24-1 and TRBJ2-1; tentatively, D is TRBD2 (6 bases). Germline-derived CDR1 and CDR2 are KGHDR and SFDVKD. The CDR3 loop spans 11 amino acids. V was cut by 9 bases and J by 6 bases, with 8 bases left in between. CDR3 residues: CATGGSNEQFF. The CDR3 DNA follows: TGTGCCACCGGGGGGAGCAATGAGCAGTTCTTC.

J is TRBJ2-1 and V is TRBV23-1; D perhaps matches TRBD1 (6 bases). TRBV23-1 is assigned to the ORF class and has an uncertain function. The CDR3 extends over 15 amino acids. The V end was cut by 7 bases, the J end by 9 bases, with 22 bases between. The DNA for the CDR3 is TGCGCCAGCACCGAATACAGGGCGCGCATTGGTGAGCAGTTCTTC. Its translation is CASTEYRARIGEQFF.

This clonotype was detected a few times. The chain recombines TRBV4-1 with TRBJ1-4; D not resolved. V was clipped by 1 base and J by 14 bases, with 11 bases between them. The CDR3 contains 12 residues. Germline lookup yields CDR1 MGHRA and CDR2 YSYEKL. CDR3 coding DNA: TGCGCCAGCAGCCAAGTTCGCAGTAATCTGTTTTTT. Its translation: CASSQVRSNLFF.

This clonotype has a count of ten or more. The rearrangement joins TRBV7-6 to TRBJ1-6; tentative D call: TRBD1 (5 bases). V lost 1 base, J lost 9 bases, and 10 bases lay in between. Per germline, CDR1 SGHVS and CDR2 FNYEAQ. The CDR3 is 14 amino acids. The CDR3 spells CASSLGGVRSPLHF. CDR3 coding DNA: TGTGCCAGCAGCTTAGGAGGGGTACGTTCACCCCTCCACTTT.

The gene calls are TRBV7-9 and TRBJ1-2, with 10 bases that match TRBD1. CDR3 length: 14 residues. V lost 4 bases to trimming and J lost 6 bases; unmatched junction nucleotides: 5. CDR1 and CDR2 (germline): SEHNR, FQNEAQ (reference sequence). CDR3 in DNA: TGTGCCAGCAGCTGGACAGGGGGGAGTAATGGCTACACCTTC. Its translation is CASSWTGGSNGYTF.

This chain connects TRBV5-1 to TRBJ1-1, with D tentatively TRBD1 (6 bases). CDR1 is SGHRS and CDR2 is YFSETQ in the germline V gene. The CDR3 totals 14 residues. V shed 3 bases and J shed 0 bases, with 9 bases lying between them. The CDR3 sequence is CASSSGHLNTEAFF. The CDR3 bases are TGCGCCAGCAGCTCGGGACATTTGAACACTGAAGCTTTCTTT.

This clonotype was counted a few times. The chain links TRBV4-1 to TRBJ2-2, with a weak D call TRBD1 (5 bases). V was clipped by 2 bases and J by 6 bases, with 7 bases between them. The germline CDR1 and CDR2 sequences are MGHRA and YSYEKL. The CDR3 has 13 amino acids. Written as DNA, the CDR3 is TGCGCCAGCAGCCAACAGGGTCCCGGGGAGCTGTTTTTT. This encodes CASSQQGPGELFF.

The chain couples TRBV7-2 to TRBJ2-3; D is possibly TRBD2 (5 bases). V dropped 1 base and J dropped 2 bases, with 13 bases sitting between them. The CDR3 is made up of 16 amino acids. Germline V lookup: CDR1 SGHTA, CDR2 FQGNSA. The CDR3 reads CASSLVGQDSTDTQYF. CDR3 DNA sequence: TGTGCCAGCAGCTTAGTTGGGCAGGACTCCACAGATACGCAGTATTTT.